This T cell receptor (beta chain) was captured in a study of OX40 agonist ivuxolimab in advanced cancers. Study-wide context: Intravenous ivuxolimab at 0.01 to 10 mg/kg was given to patients every 2 weeks.

Measured with immunoSEQ multiplex PCR; TCRdb has only the in-frame clones, and not every one. The sample shows 20,000 to 30,000 clones, 60% to 85% of them seen only once. Germline V lookup: CDR1 SEHNR, CDR2 FQNEAQ (reference sequence). This CDR3 is 16 amino acids long. V trimming: 5 bases; J trimming: 2 bases; junction bases outside the gene matches: 6. The rearrangement uses TRBV7-9 and TRBJ2-5, with 12 bases aligning to TRBD1. Sequenced here: CD4+ or CD8+ T cells sorted from blood, sampled in a trial of the OX40 agonist ivuxolimab. The receptor comes from an adult with an advanced solid tumor such as melanoma, head and neck, liver or kidney cancer. The CDR3 loop reads CASSVGDRGLQETQYF. CDR3 nucleotides: TGTGCCAGCAGCGTGGGGGACAGGGGGCTTCAAGAGACCCAGTACTTC.